This TCR beta chain was found in a study of T-cell reconstitution after alpha-beta-depleted transplantation in children. Study results and limitations: The study traced high day-60 TCRbeta diversity in some patients to surviving recipient T cells and thymic progenitors. T-cell counts and diversity at one year post-transplant came mainly from newly produced T cells. Expanded graft clones, several hundred of them, were reportedly the source of alpha-beta T cells about two months after transplant.

This clonotype was recorded at least ten times. The antigen is undetermined. This sample's TCRbeta library carried unique molecular identifier barcodes. Each CDR3 protein is one row after TCRdb ran MiXCR on the PCR reads. The table includes 550,000 to 800,000 distinct CDR3 sequences, about an eighth detected once. Germline CDR1 reads MGHDK; CDR2 reads SYGVNS. The CDR3 contains 15 residues. Trimming shortened V by 2 bases and J by 3 bases, and 13 bases separated the two germline ends. The rearrangement joins TRBV25-1 to TRBJ1-1, with D possibly matching TRBD1 (5 bases). Material: PBMCs, obtained before TCRalphabeta/CD19-depleted stem cell transplant. The clonotype originates from a girl aged 2 to 10 with congenital amegakaryocytic thrombocytopenia, due to receive a stem cell transplant. This chain's CDR3 is CASSEGAWWDTEAFF. The CDR3 coding sequence is TGTGCCAGCAGTGAAGGGGCCTGGTGGGACACTGAAGCTTTCTTT.